The 2 T cell receptor beta chains given below trace back to one sample, sequenced in a study of CD8 T cells in ankylosing spondylitis. TCRdb processed the 5' RACE reads anew with MiXCR; each CDR3 protein has one entry. Among around 250,000 distinct CDR3 sequences listed, roughly a tenth were seen once. Sequenced sample: blood, either unsorted or a sorted T cell fraction (not recorded which). These receptors came from a male donor with ankylosing spondylitis or in good health (not recorded which).

This chain connects TRBV6-1 to TRBJ2-7; possible D gene TRBD1, 5 bases. The CDR3 is 13 amino acids. Germline CDR1 is MNHNS and CDR2 is SASEGT. V was clipped by 6 bases and J by 6 bases, with 15 bases between them. The CDR3 DNA is TGTGCCAGCAGCCTTAACAGGTTAGGCGAGCAGTACTTC. As protein: CASSLNRLGEQYF.

This clonotype was detected ten times or more. This chain uses TRBV12-3 or TRBV12-4 with TRBJ1-1; weak D call: TRBD1 (5 bases). Trimming left V 3 bases short and J 11 bases short, with 10 bases between. The CDR3 consists of 11 residues. The CDR3 region has the DNA TGTGCCAGCAGTTTTGGGACGGTGGCTTTCTTT. It translates to CASSFGTVAFF.